One sample yielded the 25 T cell receptor beta chains listed below, sequenced in a study of blood T cell repertoires in COVID-19. Some clones are missing from TCRdb's copy, which holds only in-frame ones; the method was immunoSEQ multiplex PCR. The table shows some 200,000 clones, with approximately 92% occurring only once. The material sequenced was PBMCs or T cells enriched from blood (not recorded which). These receptors originate from a woman under 30 in a cohort exposed to, infected with or recovered from COVID-19 (not recorded which).

The chain couples TRBV19 to TRBJ1-1, with D perhaps matching TRBD1 (6 bases). This CDR3 spans 18 amino acids. V lost 7 bases to trimming and J lost 0 bases, with 24 bases between them. The germline CDR1 and CDR2 sequences are LNHDA and SQIVND (reference sequence). CDR3 protein: CASTPFRGGRLVNTEAFF. The CDR3 DNA reads as TGTGCCAGTACCCCTTTCCGGGGGGGGCGGCTGGTGAACACTGAAGCTTTCTTT.

The rearrangement uses TRBV28 and TRBJ1-2; 12 bases match TRBD1. J lost 3 bases, V lost 6 bases, and 11 bases had no gene match. This CDR3 region has 17 residues. The germline CDR1 and CDR2 sequences are MDHEN and SYDVKM. The CDR3: CASRDGTGGRPDYGYTF. Here the CDR3 DNA reads TGTGCCAGCAGGGATGGGACAGGGGGCCGCCCCGACTATGGCTACACCTTC.

The chain uses TRBV10-3 and TRBJ2-1, with TRBD1 identical over 8 bases. The CDR3 has 15 residues. In germline, CDR1 is ENHRY, CDR2 SYGVKD. The trim removed 6 bases at V and 4 bases at J, leaving 8 bases unmatched. The CDR3 nucleotides read TGTGCCATCAGCGCGGGGACAGGCGTTTACAATGAGCAGTTCTTC. Protein sequence: CAISAGTGVYNEQFF.

The chain recombines TRBV11-1 with TRBJ1-4; D gene unclear. Looked up from germline, CDR1 is SGHAT and CDR2 is FQDESV (reference sequence). This CDR3 has 15 residues. The V end lost 3 bases, the J end lost 1 base, and 9 bases lay between the germline ends. DNA of the CDR3: TGTGCCAGCAGCTTTCGGAGGAAAACTAATGAAAAACTGTTTTTT. Its protein is CASSFRRKTNEKLFF.

This rearrangement joins TRBV7-9 to TRBJ2-1, with 7 bases identical to TRBD1. The CDR3 is 15 amino acids. V dropped 5 bases and J dropped 1; count of bases not matched to a gene: 5. In germline, CDR1 is SEHNR, CDR2 FQNEAQ (reference sequence). The CDR3: CASSLRQGSYNEQFF. As DNA, the CDR3 is TGTGCCAGCAGCCTACGACAGGGATCCTACAATGAGCAGTTCTTC.

The chain links TRBV4-1 to TRBJ2-2; possibly TRBD1 for D (6 bases). The CDR3 has 15 amino acids. Trimming pared 3 bases from V and 2 bases from J, leaving 10 bases between. The germline gives CDR1 MGHRA, CDR2 YSYEKL. CDR3 sequence reads: CASSHPGHNTGELFF. The CDR3 nucleotides are TGCGCCAGCAGCCATCCGGGACACAACACCGGGGAGCTGTTTTTT.

The chain uses TRBV9 and TRBJ2-1, with 9 bases lining up with TRBD1. V lost 2 bases and J lost 5; bases outside the gene matches: 5. The CDR3 length is 15 residues. Germline CDR1 reads SGDLS; CDR2 reads YYNGEE. CDR3 in DNA: TGTGCCAGCAGCGTGCGGGACAGGGTCAACAATGAGCAGTTCTTC. Residues: CASSVRDRVNNEQFF.

The chain has TRBV5-1 and TRBJ2-1, with TRBD1 as a possible D gene (6 bases). Between the trimmed V and J ends, which lost 3 bases and 8 bases, there was a span of 18 bases. Germline V gene sequence: CDR1 SGHRS, CDR2 YFSETQ. There are 15 residues in the CDR3. The CDR3 sequence: CASSSDTGFSHEQFF. Here the CDR3 DNA reads TGCGCCAGCAGCTCAGATACAGGGTTTTCCCATGAGCAGTTCTTC.

This CDR3 is CASSIWTSGAREQYF. The CDR3 DNA sequence: TGTGCCAGTAGTATTTGGACTAGCGGGGCGAGGGAGCAGTACTTC. The chain joins TRBV19 to TRBJ2-7; 12 bases are a match to TRBD2. The trim removed 3 bases at V and 7 bases at J, leaving 7 bases unmatched. Germline V lookup: CDR1 LNHDA, CDR2 SQIVND (reference sequence). This CDR3 has 15 residues.

V usage is TRBV20-1 and J usage is TRBJ1-1, with D possibly being TRBD1 (6 bases). The CDR3 sequence is 14 residues long. Per germline, CDR1 DFQATT and CDR2 SNEGSKA (reference sequence). The germline V and J ends were trimmed by 3 bases and 4 bases, with 15 bases remaining between them. CDR3 loop: CSASRVEGGTEAFF. The CDR3 DNA sequence: TGCAGTGCTAGTAGGGTTGAAGGGGGCACTGAAGCTTTCTTT.

The J gene is TRBJ1-2, the V gene TRBV7-9, with D possibly TRBD1 on 6 matching bases. The germline CDR1 and CDR2 sequences are SEHNR and FQNEAQ (reference sequence). V lost 1 base, J lost 8 bases, and 17 bases lay in between. The CDR3 spans 15 residues. DNA for the CDR3: TGTGCCAGCAGCTTAGTGCGGACAGCCTCTGTGGGCTACACCTTC. Its translation: CASSLVRTASVGYTF. The variable domain in full, with the rest retrieved from reference TRBV7-9 and TRBJ1-2, is DTGVSQNPRHKITKRGQNVTFRCDPISEHNRLYWYRQTLGQGPEFLTYFQNEAQLEKSRLLSDRFSAERPKGSFSTLEIQRTEQGDSAMYLCASSLVRTASVGYTFGSGTRLTVV.

This clone has a single count. The chain is built from TRBV11-2 and TRBJ2-1; 12 nucleotides align to TRBD2. V dropped 1 base and J dropped 5; count of bases not matched to a gene: 6. The CDR3 covers 17 residues. The germline gives CDR1 SGHAT, CDR2 FQNNGV. The CDR3 region has the DNA TGTGCCAGCAGCTTAGGCCAAGGACTAGCGGGGAACAATGAGCAGTTCTTC. Translated, it gives CASSLGQGLAGNNEQFF. The full variable domain, its missing parts supplied by reference TRBV11-2 and TRBJ2-1, is EAGVAQSPRYKIIEKRQSVAFWCNPISGHATLYWYQQILGQGPKLLIQFQNNGVVDDSQLPKDRFSAERLKGVDSTLKIQPAKLEDSAVYLCASSLGQGLAGNNEQFFGPGTRLTVL.

This clone showed up just a few times. The sample contains more than one DNA sequence encoding this CDR3. The chain recombines TRBV28 with TRBJ1-1; TRBD1 might be the D (5 bases). Trimming stripped 5 bases from V and 2 bases from J, with 9 bases between. Germline lookup yields CDR1 MDHEN and CDR2 SYDVKM. The CDR3 extends over 13 amino acids. This CDR3 is CASSRGLNTEAFF. CDR3 coding DNA: TGTGCCAGCAGTAGGGGATTAAACACTGAAGCTTTCTTT.

The V and J genes are TRBV9 and TRBJ2-1; 14 nucleotides agree with TRBD2. Germline trimming cut 3 bases from V and 9 bases from J; bases unmatched to any gene: 8. There are 16 residues in the CDR3. CDR1 and CDR2 (germline): SGDLS, YYNGEE. The CDR3 DNA reads as TGTGCCAGCAGCGGGCCGGGACTAGCGGGAGTTGGTGAGCAGTTCTTC. This gives the protein CASSGPGLAGVGEQFF.

The chain employs TRBV5-6 and TRBJ1-6; D gene unclear. Per the germline V gene, CDR1 is SGHDT and CDR2 is YYEEEE. V was shortened by 0 bases and J by 7 bases, with 11 bases between the two germline ends. This CDR3 is 15 amino acids long. Here the CDR3 DNA reads TGTGCCAGCAGCTTGGTCGCGGAGGGAAATTCACCCCTCCACTTT. It translates to CASSLVAEGNSPLHF.

V is TRBV11-2 and J is TRBJ1-3, with D maybe TRBD1 (5 bases). Trimming stripped 5 bases from V and 0 bases from J, with 8 bases between. Germline CDR1 reads SGHAT; CDR2 reads FQNNGV. The CDR3 loop spans 14 amino acids. The DNA of the CDR3 is TGTGCCAGCAGCCAGGACATCTCTGGAAACACCATATATTTT. As protein: CASSQDISGNTIYF. Full variable domain (missing parts from reference TRBV11-2 and TRBJ1-3): EAGVAQSPRYKIIEKRQSVAFWCNPISGHATLYWYQQILGQGPKLLIQFQNNGVVDDSQLPKDRFSAERLKGVDSTLKIQPAKLEDSAVYLCASSQDISGNTIYFGEGSWLTVV.

CDR3 bases: TGTGCCAGCAGCTTAGGGACGGGGACCTACGAGCAGTACTTC. Encoded protein: CASSLGTGTYEQYF. The genes are TRBV7-9 and TRBJ2-7, with D possibly being TRBD2 (5 bases). Germline CDR1 reads SEHNR; CDR2 reads FQNEAQ (reference sequence). Deletions cut 1 base from V and 2 bases from J, with 9 bases between. This CDR3 comprises 14 residues.

The V call is TRBV7-6, the J call TRBJ2-1; 8 bases match TRBD2. CDR1 SGHVS and CDR2 FNYEAQ come from the germline V gene. V lost 1 base, J lost 4 bases, and 6 bases stayed unmatched. CDR3 length equals 16 residues. Here the CDR3 reads CASSLGAGEIYNEQFF. The CDR3 DNA reads TGTGCCAGCAGCTTAGGAGCGGGGGAGATTTACAATGAGCAGTTCTTC.

The V and J genes are TRBV3-1 (or the pseudogene TRBV3-2) and TRBJ2-7; 14 bases match TRBD2. Trimming at V came to 4 bases and at J to 3 bases, leaving 2 bases not matched to a gene. Germline V gives CDR1 LGHDT, CDR2 YNNKEL (reference sequence). The CDR3 is 15 residues long. DNA for the CDR3: TGTGCCAGCAGCCCGGGGACTAGCGGGGGCTACGAGCAGTACTTC. This translates into CASSPGTSGGYEQYF.

The chain recombines TRBV19 with TRBJ2-7; 7 nucleotides agree with TRBD2. The J segment lost 1 base and the V segment lost 7 bases, leaving 4 bases of the junction unmatched. In germline, CDR1 is LNHDA, CDR2 SQIVND (reference sequence). The CDR3 has 13 amino acids. CDR3 residues: CASTVGGSYEQYF. The CDR3 DNA reads TGTGCCAGTACGGTCGGGGGGTCCTACGAGCAGTACTTC.

The V and J genes are TRBV13 and TRBJ2-7, with D tentatively TRBD2 (5 bases). The V end lost 4 bases, the J end lost 0 bases, and 13 bases lay between the germline ends. This CDR3 spans 15 amino acids. Germline CDR1 reads PRHDT; CDR2 reads FYEKMQ (reference sequence). Here the CDR3 reads CASSSKLEISYEQYF. CDR3 in DNA: TGTGCCAGCAGCTCCAAACTAGAAATCTCCTACGAGCAGTACTTC.

V is TRBV4-1 and J is TRBJ2-1, with D uncertain. Germline-derived CDR1 and CDR2 are MGHRA and YSYEKL. CDR3 length equals 12 residues. V shed 3 bases and J shed 10 bases, with 10 bases lying between them. CDR3 coding DNA: TGCGCCAGCAGCCACGACAACGCAGAGCAGTTCTTC. As protein: CASSHDNAEQFF.

The genes are TRBV28 and TRBJ2-7; no definite D call. The V end was cut by 5 bases, the J end by 8 bases, with 19 bases between. The CDR3 sequence is 14 residues long. Looked up from germline, CDR1 is MDHEN and CDR2 is SYDVKM. The CDR3 spells CASSPPGPLNKQYF. The DNA for the CDR3 is TGTGCCAGCAGTCCTCCGGGTCCTCTCAACAAGCAGTACTTC.

The genes are TRBV19 and TRBJ1-1, with no clear D. V lost 6 bases to trimming and J lost 7 bases, with 18 bases between them. The CDR3 has 14 residues. From germline, CDR1 is LNHDA and CDR2 SQIVND (reference sequence). In DNA form, the CDR3 reads TGTGCCAGTAGGAGCCCTCGGGGTGCGGGTGAAGCTTTCTTT. Amino acid sequence: CASRSPRGAGEAFF.

The rearrangement uses TRBV19 and TRBJ2-3; 11 bases map to TRBD1. Germline CDR1 and CDR2: LNHDA and SQIVND (reference sequence). V dropped 5 bases and J dropped 2; count of bases not matched to a gene: 3. There are 15 residues in the CDR3. The CDR3 DNA is TGTGCCAGTAGTGGGACAGGGGGTGTCACAGATACGCAGTATTTT. Translation gives CASSGTGGVTDTQYF.